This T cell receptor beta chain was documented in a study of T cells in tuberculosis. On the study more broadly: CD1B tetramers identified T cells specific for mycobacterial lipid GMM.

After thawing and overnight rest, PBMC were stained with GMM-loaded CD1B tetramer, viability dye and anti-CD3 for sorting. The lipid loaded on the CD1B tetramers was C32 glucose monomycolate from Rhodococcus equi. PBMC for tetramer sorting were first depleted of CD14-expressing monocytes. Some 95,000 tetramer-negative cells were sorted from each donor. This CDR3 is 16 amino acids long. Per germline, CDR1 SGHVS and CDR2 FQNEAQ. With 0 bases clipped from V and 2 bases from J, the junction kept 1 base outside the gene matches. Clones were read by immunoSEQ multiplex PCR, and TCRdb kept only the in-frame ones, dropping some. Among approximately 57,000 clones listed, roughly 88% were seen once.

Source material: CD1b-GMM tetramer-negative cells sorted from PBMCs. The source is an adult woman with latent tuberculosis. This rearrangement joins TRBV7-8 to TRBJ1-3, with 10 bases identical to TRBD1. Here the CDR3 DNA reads TGTGCCAGCAGCTTAGCCGGGACAGGGGCTGGAAACACCATATATTTT. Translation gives CASSLAGTGAGNTIYF.